The 32 T cell receptor beta chains given below trace back to one sample, sequenced in a study of T cell changes during pregnancy in multiple sclerosis. Sequenced by immunoSEQ multiplex PCR; TCRdb stores in-frame clones only, minus some. The sample lists approximately 90,000 clones, less than 95% seen once, with about 0.95% in the top ten. The starting material was peripheral blood, obtained before pregnancy. Every receptor here comes from a female donor with multiple sclerosis, enrolled in a pregnancy study.

The rearrangement joins TRBV19 to TRBJ2-3; weak D call: TRBD2 (6 bases). Per germline, CDR1 LNHDA and CDR2 SQIVND (reference sequence). CDR3 length equals 17 residues. Between the trimmed V and J ends, which lost 3 bases and 1 base, there was a span of 17 bases. The CDR3 coding sequence is TGTGCCAGTAGTATCTCACTAGCTTTTATTCGCACAGATACGCAGTATTTT. Residues: CASSISLAFIRTDTQYF.

V usage is TRBV4-1 and J usage is TRBJ1-3; no clear D gene. The germline V and J ends were trimmed by 3 bases and 0 bases, with 12 bases remaining between them. The CDR3 loop spans 16 amino acids. Germline CDR1 reads MGHRA; CDR2 reads YSYEKL. CDR3 in amino acids: CASSHPSGDSGNTIYF. Written as DNA, the CDR3 is TGCGCCAGCAGCCATCCCTCCGGGGACTCTGGAAACACCATATATTTT.

This sequence joins TRBV27 and TRBJ1-2; 11 bases agree with TRBD1. With V trimmed by 5 bases and J by 4 bases, 6 bases remained unmatched. The CDR3 is 15 amino acids. Per the germline V gene, CDR1 is MNHEY and CDR2 is SMNVEV (reference sequence). CDR3 in amino acids: CASSRTGTGGYGYTF. The CDR3 DNA reads TGTGCCAGCAGTAGGACCGGGACAGGGGGCTATGGCTACACCTTC.

The chain carries TRBV6-4 and TRBJ1-5, with TRBD1 matching over 9 bases. The V gene end was trimmed by 0 bases and the J gene end by 5 bases; junction bases not matched to a gene: 11. The CDR3 covers 18 residues. CDR1 and CDR2 (germline): MRHNA, SNTAGT. The CDR3 is CASSDSRCLQGADQPQHF. CDR3 nucleotide sequence: TGTGCCAGCAGTGACTCGAGGTGCCTACAGGGGGCGGATCAGCCCCAGCATTTT.

The CDR3 reads CASSSPLRLAGGETQYF. The CDR3 DNA follows: TGTGCCAGCAGTTCCCCCCTCCGACTAGCGGGAGGAGAGACCCAGTACTTC. The rearrangement links TRBV28 to TRBJ2-5, with TRBD2 identical over 13 bases. Trimming at V came to 4 bases and at J to 4 bases, leaving 9 bases not matched to a gene. The germline CDR1 and CDR2 sequences are MDHEN and SYDVKM. The CDR3 extends over 17 amino acids.

The V call is TRBV7-2, the J call TRBJ1-1; the match to TRBD1 covers 9 bases. The CDR3 is made up of 17 amino acids. CDR1 and CDR2 from the germline V gene are SGHTA and FQGNSA. The V gene end was trimmed by 5 bases and the J gene end by 1 base; junction bases not matched to a gene: 11. CDR3: CASSVPPGQGKNTEAFF. The CDR3 region has the DNA TGTGCCAGCAGCGTACCCCCGGGACAGGGAAAGAACACTGAAGCTTTCTTT. The whole variable domain, remainder taken from reference TRBV7-2 and TRBJ1-1, is GAGVSQSPSNKVTEKGKDVELRCDPISGHTALYWYRQSLGQGLEFLIYFQGNSAPDKSGLPSDRFSAERTGGSVSTLTIQRTQQEDSAVYLCASSVPPGQGKNTEAFFGQGTRLTVV.

This rearrangement joins TRBV4-2 to TRBJ1-1; tentatively, D is TRBD1 (6 bases). CDR1 and CDR2 from the germline V gene are LGHNA and YNFKEQ. The CDR3 has 14 amino acids. Trimming shortened V by 4 bases and J by 0 bases, and 9 bases separated the two germline ends. The DNA for the CDR3 is TGTGCCAGCAGCCTGGGACATATGAACACTGAAGCTTTCTTT. Its translation is CASSLGHMNTEAFF.

CDR3 region: CASSVRPDGLISGNTIYF. DNA for the CDR3: TGTGCCAGCAGCGTACGACCGGACGGACTTATCTCTGGAAACACCATATATTTT. J is TRBJ1-3 and V is TRBV9, with D hard to call. The CDR3 length is 18 residues. Germline V CDR1 and CDR2: SGDLS, YYNGEE. V lost 1 base and J lost 0, with 17 bases in between.

The rearrangement joins TRBV5-4 to TRBJ2-7; TRBD2 might be the D (5 bases). Germline loops: CDR1 SGHNT, CDR2 YYREEE (reference sequence). Trimming pared 4 bases from V and 7 bases from J, leaving 18 bases between. The CDR3 consists of 14 residues. CDR3 bases: TGTGCCAGCAGCCGCCCGGGTGATGGGAGTGAGCAGTACTTC. Translated, it gives CASSRPGDGSEQYF.

CDR3 nucleotide sequence: TGTGCCAGCAGCCCTTCCCCCCTAGCGGGGGGGATTAACACCGGGGAGCTGTTTTTT. Translated: CASSPSPLAGGINTGELFF. V usage is TRBV4-2 and J usage is TRBJ2-2, with 12 nucleotides matching TRBD2. The V gene's germline CDR1 is LGHNA and CDR2 YNFKEQ. The J segment lost 2 bases and the V segment lost 4 bases, leaving 11 bases of the junction unmatched. CDR3 length equals 19 residues.

The chain has TRBV2 and TRBJ1-1, with a tentative D call TRBD1 (5 bases). The CDR3 spans 12 residues. Looked up from germline, CDR1 is SNHLY and CDR2 is FYNNEI. V was clipped by 8 bases and J by 5 bases, with 12 bases between them. CDR3 in amino acids: CASPAGRTEAFF. CDR3 sequence (DNA): TGTGCCAGCCCGGCAGGGCGGACTGAAGCTTTCTTT.

V usage is TRBV15 and J usage is TRBJ1-1; 10 bases map to TRBD1. Germline V gives CDR1 LNHNV, CDR2 YYDKDF (reference sequence). The length of the CDR3 is 16 residues. V trimming: 0 bases; J trimming: 10 bases; junction bases outside the gene matches: 11. In DNA form, the CDR3 reads TGTGCCACCAGCAGAGATCTTTTACCGACAGGGGGCTTAGCTTTCTTT. Protein: CATSRDLLPTGGLAFF.

The rearrangement uses TRBV7-9 and TRBJ2-3, with D unclear. This CDR3 contains 13 residues. CDR1 is SEHNR, CDR2 FQNEAQ, per germline (reference sequence). V was pared by 1 base and J by 6 bases, with 8 bases between. The DNA for the CDR3 is TGTGCCAGCAGCTTAGTGCTCGGGGATACGCAGTATTTT. This codes for CASSLVLGDTQYF.

The count of this clone is one. The rearrangement uses TRBV11-3 and TRBJ2-1; 11 bases are a match to TRBD1. This CDR3 has 15 residues. V trimming: 6 bases; J trimming: 6 bases; junction bases outside the gene matches: 7. Germline V CDR1 and CDR2: SGHNT, YENEEA. The CDR3 sequence: CASSPGTGGFNEQFF. The CDR3 bases are TGTGCCAGCAGTCCCGGGACAGGGGGTTTCAATGAGCAGTTCTTC.

The chain combines TRBV2 with TRBJ2-1; TRBD2 aligns across 7 bases. CDR1 and CDR2 (germline): SNHLY, FYNNEI. V lost 7 bases to trimming and J lost 6 bases; unmatched junction nucleotides: 12. The CDR3 contains 15 residues. The CDR3 sequence: CASTVPGGRGNEQFF. CDR3 nucleotide sequence: TGTGCCAGCACGGTCCCGGGAGGTCGGGGCAATGAGCAGTTCTTC.

V and J are TRBV9 and TRBJ2-7; D unclear. V dropped 0 bases and J dropped 5 bases, with 12 bases sitting between them. CDR1 is SGDLS, CDR2 YYNGEE, per germline. The CDR3 covers 14 residues. The CDR3 nucleotides read TGTGCCAGCAGCGTAGGTCCCTATTCCCACGAGCAGTACTTC. Translation: CASSVGPYSHEQYF.

V is TRBV5-1 and J is TRBJ1-2; D is uncertain. This CDR3 spans 14 amino acids. Per germline, CDR1 SGHRS and CDR2 YFSETQ. The V gene lost 2 bases and the J gene lost 6 bases, with 14 bases spanning the gap. CDR3 loop: CASSLPSGYDGYTF. The CDR3 DNA reads as TGCGCCAGCAGCTTACCCTCGGGGTACGATGGCTACACCTTC.

Only one count was recorded for this clone. This chain links TRBV2 with TRBJ2-7; TRBD1 agrees at 10 bases. This CDR3 contains 16 residues. The germline CDR1 and CDR2 sequences are SNHLY and FYNNEI. V dropped 4 bases and J dropped 0; count of bases not matched to a gene: 6. This CDR3 reads CASSGSGTGVSYEQYF. The CDR3 nucleotides are TGTGCCAGCAGTGGGAGTGGGACAGGGGTCTCCTACGAGCAGTACTTC.

This clone was picked up a small number of times. V gene TRBV10-3 combines with J gene TRBJ1-2, with TRBD1 matching over 7 bases. From germline, CDR1 is ENHRY and CDR2 SYGVKD. The V segment lost 3 bases and the J segment 3 bases; nucleotides outside the gene matches: 1. The CDR3 runs 13 residues. The CDR3 DNA reads as TGTGCCATCAGTGACGACAGGGACTATGGCTACACCTTC. Protein sequence: CAISDDRDYGYTF.

The chain's CDR3 is CASSFQMNTEAFF. CDR3 bases: TGTGCCAGCAGCTTCCAGATGAACACTGAAGCTTTCTTT. V is TRBV7-3 and J is TRBJ1-1; no clear D gene. Germline V gene data show CDR1 as SGHTA and CDR2 as FQGTGA. There are 13 residues in the CDR3. Trimming removed 3 bases from V and 0 bases from J, with 5 bases in between.

This sequence joins TRBV5-8 and TRBJ2-7; 8 bases fit TRBD1. V gave up 2 bases and J gave up 3 bases; unmatched junction bases: 7. This CDR3 comprises 15 residues. Per germline, CDR1 SGHTS and CDR2 YDEGEE. The CDR3 bases are TGTGCCAGCAGCTTCGGCACCGGGACAGGCTACGAGCAGTACTTC. This sequence encodes CASSFGTGTGYEQYF.

This chain uses TRBV5-4 with TRBJ1-1; unclear D gene. Trimming removed 0 bases at V and 6 bases at J, with 15 bases between. CDR1 and CDR2 from the germline V gene are SGHNT and YYREEE (reference sequence). CDR3 length: 15 amino acids. The CDR3: CASSLGFKREAEAFF. The CDR3 coding sequence is TGTGCCAGCAGCTTGGGTTTCAAAAGGGAGGCTGAAGCTTTCTTT.

This clone occurred once. The V call is TRBV5-4, the J call TRBJ1-1; possibly TRBD1 for D (5 bases). From germline, CDR1 is SGHNT and CDR2 YYREEE (reference sequence). With 3 bases removed from V and 1 base from J, the gap between germline ends came to 13 bases. This CDR3 has 15 amino acids. CDR3 amino acids: CASSSQRGRNTEAFF. The CDR3, as DNA: TGTGCCAGCAGCTCCCAAAGGGGCAGGAACACTGAAGCTTTCTTT.

This clone has just a few counts. The V call is TRBV2, the J call TRBJ1-6, with D tentatively TRBD1 (5 bases). Germline V gives CDR1 SNHLY, CDR2 FYNNEI. CDR3 length: 14 residues. V was trimmed by 1 base and J by 9 bases, leaving 10 bases between them. CDR3 region: CASSEDGGGSPLHF. DNA of the CDR3: TGTGCCAGCAGTGAAGACGGGGGTGGTTCACCCCTCCACTTT.

As DNA, the CDR3 is TGTGCCAGCACGGCAGGCAGGCTTTATCAGCCCCAGCATTTT. Its protein product is CASTAGRLYQPQHF. V gene TRBV19 combines with J gene TRBJ1-5, with D unclear. Germline V lookup: CDR1 LNHDA, CDR2 SQIVND (reference sequence). The CDR3 runs 14 residues. With 9 bases removed from V and 5 bases from J, the gap between germline ends came to 17 bases.

V and J are TRBV15 and TRBJ1-5; TRBD1 might be the D (5 bases). The germline CDR1 and CDR2 sequences are LNHNV and YYDKDF (reference sequence). CDR3 size: 15 residues. With 1 base removed from V and 5 bases from J, the gap between germline ends came to 12 bases. This CDR3 reads CATSRGGHPDQPQHF. For the CDR3, the DNA is TGTGCCACCAGCAGAGGAGGACACCCCGATCAGCCCCAGCATTTT.

This chain links TRBV7-2 with TRBJ2-3, with D unresolved. V was pared by 7 bases and J by 2 bases, with 7 bases between. The length of the CDR3 is 12 residues. Germline loops: CDR1 SGHTA, CDR2 FQGNSA. CDR3 sequence (DNA): TGTGCCAGCAACCGAGTCACAGATACGCAGTATTTT. It specifies CASNRVTDTQYF.

DNA for the CDR3: TGCGCCAGCAGCCAAGGAGGTTATTCACCCCTCCACTTT. Translating it yields CASSQGGYSPLHF. This chain joins TRBV4-1 and TRBJ1-6; D remains unclear. V shed 1 base and J shed 8 bases, with 6 bases lying between them. This CDR3 comprises 13 residues. CDR1 and CDR2 (germline): MGHRA, YSYEKL.

The chain has TRBV18 and TRBJ2-7; the D gene is possibly TRBD1 (7 bases). Germline V gene lookup returns CDR1 KGHSH and CDR2 LQKENI. CDR3 length: 16 amino acids. V was shortened by 3 bases and J by 0 bases, with 15 bases between the two germline ends. CDR3 sequence reads: CASSPPRQGLSYEQYF. CDR3 DNA sequence: TGTGCCAGCTCACCCCCGAGACAGGGACTCTCCTACGAGCAGTACTTC.

This chain joins TRBV4-3 and TRBJ1-2; a possible D gene is TRBD1 (6 bases). The CDR3 is made up of 17 amino acids. The germline CDR1 and CDR2 sequences are LGHNA and YSLEER. V lost 0 bases to trimming and J lost 3 bases, with 17 bases between them. CDR3 sequence reads: CASSQDFSVTGYYGYTF. As DNA, the CDR3 is TGCGCCAGCAGCCAAGATTTCTCGGTGACAGGATACTATGGCTACACCTTC.

The CDR3 nucleotides read TGTGCCAGCAGCTTTTCCCGGGACAGGGCCGATGAGCAGTTCTTC. As protein: CASSFSRDRADEQFF. The chain has TRBV7-6 and TRBJ2-1; 9 positions match TRBD1. The length of the CDR3 is 15 residues. Germline-derived CDR1 and CDR2 are SGHVS and FNYEAQ. V was pared by 3 bases and J by 8 bases, with 8 bases of the junction left unmatched.

This rearrangement joins TRBV4-3 to TRBJ2-7, with 7 bases aligning to TRBD1. With 1 base clipped from V and 3 bases from J, the junction kept 6 bases outside the gene matches. Germline V lookup: CDR1 LGHNA, CDR2 YSLEER. There are 15 residues in the CDR3. CDR3: CASSQGLGQIYEQYF. For the CDR3, the DNA is TGCGCCAGCAGCCAAGGTCTGGGACAGATCTACGAGCAGTACTTC.